A single sample is the source of the 32 T cell receptor beta chains below, sequenced in a study of patients and donors after allogeneic stem cell transplantation. TCRdb re-analysed the RT-PCR reads in MiXCR, keeping a single row per CDR3 protein. The profile shows about 150,000 distinct CDR3 sequences, nearly 25% of them singletons. The specimen was blood, either unsorted or a sorted T cell fraction (not recorded which). All receptors come from a human donor who was either an allogeneic HSCT recipient or a stem cell or donor lymphocyte infusion donor (not recorded which). It is not recorded whose cells these are; they may come from a transplant donor.

V is TRBV12-3 or TRBV12-4 and J is TRBJ1-4; 9 positions agree with TRBD1. With 7 bases clipped from V and 6 bases from J, the junction kept 6 bases outside the gene matches. The CDR3 extends over 14 amino acids. For the CDR3, the DNA is TGTGCCAGCACCGTCGGGACAGGGTATGAAAAACTGTTTTTT. Protein sequence: CASTVGTGYEKLFF.

This clonotype was detected a few times. V and J are TRBV5-1 and TRBJ2-2, with D possibly matching TRBD1 (5 bases). The V end was cut by 0 bases, the J end by 8 bases, with 14 bases between. This CDR3 is built from 15 residues. Germline V gives CDR1 SGHRS, CDR2 YFSETQ. For the CDR3, the DNA is TGCGCCAGCAGCTTGGCCGCAGGGTTTGATGGGGAGCTGTTTTTT. This sequence encodes CASSLAAGFDGELFF. The full variable domain, completed using reference TRBV5-1 and TRBJ2-2, is KAGVTQTPRYLIKTRGQQVTLSCSPISGHRSVSWYQQTPGQGLQFLFEYFSETQRNKGNFPGRFSGRQFSNSRSEMNVSTLELGDSALYLCASSLAAGFDGELFFGEGSRLTVL.

This chain links TRBV12-3 or TRBV12-4 with TRBJ2-1; D uncertain. Trimming cost V 4 bases and J 8 bases, with 18 bases left between them. CDR3 length: 15 residues. The CDR3 spells CASSSLGGPRYEQFF. CDR3 coding DNA: TGTGCCAGCAGTTCCCTGGGCGGACCCCGCTATGAGCAGTTCTTC.

This clonotype has a handful of counts. The gene calls are TRBV6-6 and TRBJ1-5; TRBD1 matches at 10 bases. After removal of 5 bases from V and 6 bases from J, the junction contained 7 bases not matched to a gene. Germline V lookup: CDR1 MNHNY, CDR2 SVGAGI (reference sequence). The CDR3 runs 15 residues. The CDR3 spells CASSIKGDRGQPQHF. The CDR3 DNA is TGTGCCAGCAGTATAAAGGGGGACAGGGGTCAGCCCCAGCATTTT.

This clonotype has at least ten counts. This sequence joins TRBV9 and TRBJ1-2, with 8 positions matching TRBD1. V dropped 4 bases and J dropped 2; count of bases not matched to a gene: 10. The germline V gene encodes CDR1 SGDLS and CDR2 YYNGEE. The CDR3 has 16 amino acids. CDR3 in amino acids: CASSPSAGGVNYGYTF. The CDR3 DNA reads as TGTGCCAGCAGCCCATCCGCAGGGGGCGTAAACTATGGCTACACCTTC. The full variable domain, with the rest looked up from reference TRBV9 and TRBJ1-2, is DSGVTQTPKHLITATGQRVTLRCSPRSGDLSVYWYQQSLDQGLQFLIQYYNGEERAKGNILERFSAQQFPDLHSELNLSSLELGDSALYFCASSPSAGGVNYGYTFGSGTRLTVV.

V usage is TRBV5-8 and J usage is TRBJ2-2; D may correspond to TRBD1 or TRBD2 (5 bases each). This CDR3 is built from 16 residues. Germline CDR1 and CDR2: SGHTS and YDEGEE. V lost 0 bases and J lost 7, with 16 bases in between. CDR3 residues: CASSLGDATAHGELFF. CDR3 in DNA: TGTGCCAGCAGCTTGGGGGACGCCACGGCCCACGGGGAGCTGTTTTTT. The whole variable domain, filled in from reference TRBV5-8 and TRBJ2-2, reads EAGVTQSPTHLIKTRGQQATLRCSPISGHTSVYWYQQALGLGLQFLLWYDEGEERNRGNFPPRFSGRQFPNYSSELNVNALELEDSALYLCASSLGDATAHGELFFGEGSRLTVL.

This rearrangement joins TRBV5-1 to TRBJ2-3; D call uncertain. Germline assignment: CDR1 SGHRS and CDR2 YFSETQ. The V and J ends lost 2 bases and 2 bases respectively, with 15 bases between them. The CDR3 covers 16 residues. CDR3 sequence: CASSLFAPGHTDTQYF. As DNA, the CDR3 is TGCGCCAGCAGCTTATTTGCCCCTGGGCACACAGATACGCAGTATTTT.

CDR3 DNA: TGCAGTGCTAGTGTTCTTAGGAACACTGAAGCTTTCTTT. This codes for CSASVLRNTEAFF. The genes are TRBV20-1 and TRBJ1-1; unclear D gene. The CDR3 runs to 13 residues. Germline CDR1 is DFQATT and CDR2 is SNEGSKA (reference sequence). V lost 3 bases and J 1 base, leaving 9 bases between the germline ends.

This rearrangement joins TRBV5-5 to TRBJ1-1; 7 bases align to TRBD1. This CDR3 region has 12 residues. V shed 2 bases and J 7 bases; nucleotides not matched to a gene: 2. The germline gives CDR1 SGHKS, CDR2 YYEKEE (reference sequence). CDR3 residues: CASSFQGGEAFF. CDR3 in DNA: TGTGCCAGCAGCTTTCAGGGGGGTGAAGCTTTCTTT.

The chain has TRBV6-6 and TRBJ1-3; TRBD1 might be the D (6 bases). Trimming cost V 6 bases and J 2 bases, with 14 bases left between them. Germline assignment: CDR1 MNHNY and CDR2 SVGAGI (reference sequence). The CDR3 runs 15 residues. The CDR3 sequence: CASSHDRRPGNTIYF. CDR3 in DNA: TGTGCCAGCAGCCACGACAGGCGACCTGGAAACACCATATATTTT.

The rearrangement links TRBV28 to TRBJ1-3; maybe TRBD1 (6 bases). The CDR3 has 14 amino acids. V shed 2 bases and J shed 3 bases, with 8 bases lying between them. CDR1 MDHEN and CDR2 SYDVKM come from the germline V gene. CDR3 nucleotide sequence: TGTGCCAGCAGTTTAGGGGGCTTTGGAAACACCATATATTTT. It translates to CASSLGGFGNTIYF.

The sample holds many counts of this clonotype. V and J are TRBV6-5 and TRBJ1-5; no definite D call. CDR1 MNHEY and CDR2 SVGAGI come from the germline V gene. V dropped 1 base and J dropped 9 bases, with 10 bases sitting between them. The CDR3 has 13 amino acids. CDR3 sequence: CASSYYPRMPQHF. CDR3 DNA: TGTGCCAGCAGTTACTACCCCAGGATGCCCCAGCATTTT.

The chain uses TRBV20-1 and TRBJ2-7; D may be TRBD1 or TRBD2 (6 bases each). Germline V gene lookup returns CDR1 DFQATT and CDR2 SNEGSKA (reference sequence). V lost 5 bases and J lost 7, with 12 bases in between. The CDR3 covers 11 residues. The CDR3 protein is CSARQGGEQYF. CDR3 nucleotide sequence: TGCAGTGCTCGTCAAGGGGGGGAGCAGTACTTC.

Concerning this clonotype itself: A read error is possible here, since a much larger clone lies one base away. This chain links TRBV24-1 with TRBJ2-1; D tentatively fits TRBD1 or TRBD2 (5 bases each). Trimming took off 5 bases at V and 9 bases at J, with 19 bases between the two ends. The CDR3 contains 15 residues. The germline V gene has CDR1 KGHDR and CDR2 SFDVKD. The CDR3 nucleotides read TGTGCCACCAGTGTTCTGGTAAGGGGAGTGAGTGAGCAGTTCTTC. Protein sequence: CATSVLVRGVSEQFF.

This clonotype was counted many times. The gene calls are TRBV10-3 and TRBJ1-2, with D hard to call. The CDR3 contains 14 residues. V lost 7 bases, J lost 8 bases, and 20 bases lay in between. Per germline, CDR1 ENHRY and CDR2 SYGVKD. The CDR3 region is CAIKSGPRLGGYTF. In DNA, the CDR3 is TGTGCCATCAAGTCCGGGCCGCGATTAGGCGGCTACACCTTC.

This clonotype was seen a few times. V usage is TRBV6-2 or TRBV6-3 and J usage is TRBJ1-2; D is ambiguous. CDR3 length: 14 amino acids. Trimming stripped 0 bases from V and 3 bases from J, with 8 bases between. Germline-derived CDR1 and CDR2 are MNHEY and SVGEGT. For the CDR3, the DNA is TGTGCCAGCAGTTACTCGACTCCCCACTATGGCTACACCTTC. Translating gives CASSYSTPHYGYTF.

The chain uses TRBV10-3 and TRBJ2-3; D gene unclear. Germline-derived CDR1 and CDR2 are ENHRY and SYGVKD. Trimming cost V 8 bases and J 1 base, with 4 bases left between them. This CDR3 spans 11 amino acids. CDR3 sequence (DNA): TGTGCCATCGCCGGCACAGATACGCAGTATTTT. Translating it yields CAIAGTDTQYF.

This clonotype showed up just a few times. The J gene is TRBJ2-7, the V gene TRBV9, with no clear D. Germline assignment: CDR1 SGDLS and CDR2 YYNGEE. CDR3 length: 13 amino acids. The V end was cut by 0 bases, the J end by 0 bases, with 4 bases between. The CDR3, as DNA: TGTGCCAGCAGCGTAGATGGCTCCTACGAGCAGTACTTC. Residues: CASSVDGSYEQYF.

This chain uses TRBV6-5 with TRBJ1-1; no clear D gene. CDR3 length: 14 residues. Germline V CDR1 and CDR2: MNHEY, SVGAGI. Trimming removed 2 bases from V and 10 bases from J, with 17 bases in between. CDR3 region: CASSYGSRGTRAFF. The CDR3 coding sequence is TGTGCCAGCAGTTACGGGAGCCGGGGAACCAGAGCTTTCTTT.

In this sample, this clonotype turned up many times. This rearrangement joins TRBV6-5 to TRBJ1-3; D perhaps matches TRBD1 (5 bases). Trimming left V 2 bases short and J 4 bases short, with 9 bases between. Germline V gives CDR1 MNHEY, CDR2 SVGAGI. The CDR3 totals 14 residues. The CDR3 coding sequence is TGTGCCAGCAGTTACGGACAAGGGGGAAACACCATATATTTT. Translation gives CASSYGQGGNTIYF.

This clonotype showed up just a few times. The rearrangement joins TRBV7-8 to TRBJ1-5, with unresolved D. The CDR3 has 17 residues. The germline V gene has CDR1 SGHVS and CDR2 FQNEAQ. V lost 6 bases and J 0 bases, leaving 18 bases between the germline ends. CDR3 DNA sequence: TGTGCCAGCAGTTATACCCCGGGTGCCGATAGCAATCAGCCCCAGCATTTT. Amino acids: CASSYTPGADSNQPQHF. The full variable domain, with the rest looked up from reference TRBV7-8 and TRBJ1-5, is GAGVSQSPRYKVAKRGQDVALRCDPISGHVSLFWYQQALGQGPEFLTYFQNEAQLDKSGLPSDRFFAERPEGSVSTLKIQRTQQEDSAVYLCASSYTPGADSNQPQHFGDGTRLSIL.

The genes are TRBV12-3 or TRBV12-4 and TRBJ2-7; perhaps D is TRBD1 or TRBD2 (5 bases each). The CDR3 runs 15 residues. V lost 4 bases and J lost 4, with 17 bases in between. CDR3 coding DNA: TGTGCCAGCAGTTCCCAGGGACCTCCCTTTTACGAGCAGTACTTC. Protein sequence: CASSSQGPPFYEQYF.

This clonotype was detected ten times or more. The chain joins TRBV7-9 to TRBJ1-2; D gene ambiguous. The CDR3 has 12 amino acids. V was clipped by 6 bases and J by 6 bases, with 11 bases between them. CDR1 and CDR2 from the germline V gene are SEHNR and FQNEAQ (reference sequence). The CDR3 DNA is TGTGCCAGCAGTACCCAAAAGGATGGCTACACCTTC. Translated, it gives CASSTQKDGYTF.

The J gene is TRBJ1-4, the V gene TRBV11-2; 10 bases are shared with TRBD1. Germline values: CDR1 SGHAT, CDR2 FQNNGV. The CDR3 spans 15 residues. The ends lost 6 bases at V and 8 bases at J; junction bases unmatched: 9. CDR3 protein: CASSSRTGGEEKLFF. In DNA form, the CDR3 reads TGTGCCAGCAGTTCTCGGACAGGGGGGGAAGAAAAACTGTTTTTT.

The CDR3 coding sequence is TGTGCCAGCAGCTGGACAGGGGGCTTCACAGATACGCAGTATTTT. Its translation: CASSWTGGFTDTQYF. The rearrangement joins TRBV5-6 to TRBJ2-3; 11 bases line up with TRBD1. The junction had 2 bases not matched to a gene; V was cut back by 3 bases and J by 2 bases. The V gene's germline CDR1 is SGHDT and CDR2 YYEEEE. This CDR3 comprises 15 residues.

This clonotype was recorded at least ten times. The V call is TRBV7-9, the J call TRBJ2-3; weak D call: TRBD1 (6 bases). Per the germline V gene, CDR1 is SEHNR and CDR2 is FQNEAQ (reference sequence). This CDR3 is built from 16 residues. V was pared by 1 base and J by 2 bases, with 13 bases between. The CDR3 sequence: CASSLGTGLNTDTQYF. The CDR3 nucleotides read TGTGCCAGCAGCTTAGGAACAGGGTTGAACACAGATACGCAGTATTTT.

This clonotype was seen a few times. The chain joins TRBV29-1 to TRBJ2-2; TRBD1 might be the D (6 bases). Germline lookup yields CDR1 SQVTM and CDR2 ANQGSEA. Trimming pared 7 bases from V and 3 bases from J, leaving 9 bases between. The CDR3 runs to 12 residues. The CDR3 region has the DNA TGCAGCGCCCCAGGGGACACCGGGGAGCTGTTTTTT. Translating it yields CSAPGDTGELFF.

The sample holds a few counts of this clonotype. This CDR3 is CSAGTGGSTEAFF. DNA for the CDR3: TGCAGTGCCGGGACAGGGGGGAGCACTGAAGCTTTCTTT. This rearrangement joins TRBV20-1 to TRBJ1-1; 11 bases match TRBD1. V dropped 6 bases and J dropped 4; count of bases not matched to a gene: 4. The CDR3 sequence is 13 residues long. The germline gives CDR1 DFQATT, CDR2 SNEGSKA (reference sequence).

Only a few counts were recorded for this clonotype. V is TRBV4-1 and J is TRBJ2-1, with 11 bases lining up with TRBD2. The V gene end was trimmed by 7 bases and the J gene end by 0 bases; junction bases not matched to a gene: 2. The V gene's germline CDR1 is MGHRA and CDR2 YSYEKL. The CDR3 is made up of 15 amino acids. The CDR3 DNA sequence: TGCGCCAGCAAAACTAGCGGGGGCTCCTACAATGAGCAGTTCTTC. This sequence encodes CASKTSGGSYNEQFF.

The chain joins TRBV12-3 or TRBV12-4 to TRBJ1-5, with D possibly matching TRBD1 (6 bases). V was pared by 7 bases and J by 1 base, with 14 bases between. The CDR3 extends over 15 amino acids. The CDR3 sequence: CASTPGGASNQPQHF. In DNA, the CDR3 is TGTGCCAGCACCCCGGGGGGGGCAAGCAATCAGCCCCAGCATTTT.

This sequence joins TRBV7-8 and TRBJ2-5, with D tentatively TRBD1 (6 bases). The CDR3 consists of 14 residues. With 5 bases removed from V and 1 base from J, the gap between germline ends came to 11 bases. Germline lookup yields CDR1 SGHVS and CDR2 FQNEAQ. The CDR3: CASSPLTGQETQYF. The CDR3 DNA sequence: TGTGCCAGCAGCCCCTTGACAGGCCAAGAGACCCAGTACTTC.

This clonotype was counted a few times. The chain has TRBV2 and TRBJ2-5; D unclear. Germline-derived CDR1 and CDR2 are SNHLY and FYNNEI. CDR3 size: 15 residues. V was pared by 5 bases and J by 5 bases, with 18 bases between. Here the CDR3 reads CASSLDGLSRETQYF. The CDR3 DNA sequence: TGTGCCAGCAGTTTGGACGGGCTTAGCAGGGAGACCCAGTACTTC.